This entry lists 27 T cell receptor beta chains sequenced from one sample in a study of low-dose radiotherapy and immunotherapy resistance in tumors (dated by TCRdb to 2022 to 2024). The time point label for this specimen denotes: before trial treatment. Sequencing was carried out with an Illumina HiSeq 2500. Superscript III and a set of TRAV- and TRBV-specific primers were used to synthesize first-strand cDNA, so that both TCRalpha and TCRbeta chains were covered. TCRs were amplified with Phusion for about 20 PCR cycles using a constant-region primer together with the adapter attached to the V primers. TCRdb itself trimmed the public reads at Q25 with fastp, ran MiXCR and retained productive beta chains. All rows with the same CDR3 protein become a single entry with the most common DNA and genes. Within this sample are about 39,000 distinct CDR3 sequences, with roughly 31% of them counted one time only. 3.5% to 4% of the sample lies in the top ten.

The material sequenced was PBMCs, taken before treatment. All receptors derive from a male donor with gallbladder cancer.

The V call is TRBV20-1, the J call TRBJ1-2, with 7 bases lining up with TRBD1. This CDR3 has 16 amino acids. Germline V CDR1 and CDR2: DFQATT, SNEGSKA (reference sequence). Losses at the gene ends were 6 bases for V and 7 bases for J; bases not matched to a gene: 20. CDR3 amino acids: CSAITIPKTGRGGYTF. CDR3 bases: TGCAGTGCCATAACCATTCCCAAGACAGGGAGGGGTGGCTACACCTTC.

This clonotype showed up many times. This rearrangement joins TRBV20-1 to TRBJ2-1, with D maybe TRBD2 (6 bases). Trimming left V 3 bases short and J 4 bases short, with 16 bases between. The CDR3 runs to 15 residues. Per the germline V gene, CDR1 is DFQATT and CDR2 is SNEGSKA (reference sequence). CDR3 region: CSASTPGERYNEQFF. The CDR3 bases are TGCAGTGCTAGCACTCCGGGAGAACGGTACAATGAGCAGTTCTTC.

On this clonotype itself: A far larger clone is off by one base, so a read error is likely. The CDR3: CASSFGRGVYEQFF. The CDR3 nucleotides are TGTGCCAGCAGTTTTGGCAGGGGAGTCTACGAGCAGTTCTTC. The chain couples TRBV28 to TRBJ2-1, with a weak D call TRBD1 (6 bases). This CDR3 region has 14 residues. Germline V gene sequence: CDR1 MDHEN, CDR2 SYDVKM. The V end was cut by 3 bases, the J end by 10 bases, with 16 bases between.

This clonotype was counted ten times or more. The chain uses TRBV20-1 and TRBJ2-1; 10 positions agree with TRBD2. V trimming: 1 base; J trimming: 4 bases; junction bases outside the gene matches: 22. The CDR3 extends over 21 amino acids. Germline V lookup: CDR1 DFQATT, CDR2 SNEGSKA (reference sequence). CDR3 coding DNA: TGCAGTGCTAGAGGGTGGGGGAGCAGGCTAGCGGGGGCGTATTCTTACAATGAGCAGTTCTTC. Amino acid sequence: CSARGWGSRLAGAYSYNEQFF.

V usage is TRBV6-2 or TRBV6-3 and J usage is TRBJ2-7; a weak D match, TRBD2 (7 bases). CDR1 MNHEY and CDR2 SVGEGT come from the germline V gene. Deletions cut 6 bases from V and 5 bases from J, with 20 bases between. The CDR3 is 15 residues long. The CDR3 loop reads CASRRGGGAAHEQYF. CDR3 DNA sequence: TGTGCCAGCAGACGTGGGGGGGGCGCGGCCCACGAGCAGTACTTC.

This clonotype showed up just a few times. Only one base separates this from a far larger clonotype, so it likely reflects a read error. V is TRBV4-2 and J is TRBJ2-5; a possible D gene is TRBD2 (6 bases). The CDR3 covers 14 residues. Germline lookup yields CDR1 LGHNA and CDR2 YNFKEQ. The V end was cut by 3 bases, the J end by 5 bases, with 13 bases between. The CDR3 coding sequence is TGTGCCAGCAGCCACCCAGGAGGGGCTGAGACCCAGTACTTC. Its translation is CASSHPGGAETQYF.

This clonotype was observed at least ten times. J is TRBJ2-3 and V is TRBV24-1, with TRBD2 matching over 9 bases. CDR3 length: 14 amino acids. Trimming at V came to 12 bases and at J to 3 bases, leaving 9 bases not matched to a gene. The germline CDR1 and CDR2 sequences are KGHDR and SFDVKD. CDR3 loop: CAASSGSETDTQYF. CDR3 bases: TGTGCCGCAAGTAGCGGGAGTGAAACAGATACGCAGTATTTT.

The chain carries TRBV10-3 and TRBJ2-7; the D gene is possibly TRBD1 (6 bases). Germline V CDR1 and CDR2: ENHRY, SYGVKD. Trimming cost V 6 bases and J 4 bases, with 10 bases left between them. This CDR3 is built from 12 residues. In nucleotides, the CDR3 is TGTGCCATCAGATCGACAGGTTACGAGCAGTACTTC. Translation gives CAIRSTGYEQYF.

This clonotype has just a few counts. A single base is all that separates this from a far larger clone, so a read error is likely. The chain has TRBV27 and TRBJ2-7, with no clear D. CDR1 and CDR2 (germline): MNHEY, SMNVEV (reference sequence). Trimming removed 5 bases at V and 3 bases at J, with 8 bases between. This CDR3 is built from 12 residues. The CDR3: CASSDLGYEQYF. CDR3 nucleotide sequence: TGTGCCAGCAGTGATTTAGGCTACGAGCAGTACTTC.

This rearrangement joins TRBV28 to TRBJ2-1; weak D call: TRBD2 (6 bases). Per the germline V gene, CDR1 is MDHEN and CDR2 is SYDVKM. V was pared by 8 bases and J by 13 bases, with 12 bases between. This CDR3 is 10 amino acids long. In nucleotides, the CDR3 is TGTGCCAGCCCCGGGACTCGTCAGTTCTTC. This translates into CASPGTRQFF.

This clonotype was observed many times. This chain links TRBV30 with TRBJ2-6; unclear D gene. CDR1 GTSNPN and CDR2 SVGIG come from the germline V gene (reference sequence). The ends were cut back, 2 bases at V and 1 base at J, with 6 bases in the middle. This CDR3 region has 14 residues. The CDR3 bases are TGTGCCTGGAGTAGGGATTCTGGGGCCAACGTCCTGACTTTC. This gives the protein CAWSRDSGANVLTF.

This chain uses TRBV28 with TRBJ2-7, with 9 bases matching TRBD2. Per germline, CDR1 MDHEN and CDR2 SYDVKM. J lost 3 bases, V lost 11 bases, and 14 bases had no gene match. The CDR3 loop spans 15 amino acids. The CDR3 bases are TGTGCCTCCTGCGGGGGGGCCGATGCCCTCTACGAGCAGTACTTC. This translates into CASCGGADALYEQYF.

The V and J genes are TRBV27 and TRBJ2-1, with 9 bases that match TRBD1. The germline V gene encodes CDR1 MNHEY and CDR2 SMNVEV (reference sequence). The J segment lost 5 bases and the V segment lost 6 bases, leaving 5 bases of the junction unmatched. This CDR3 is built from 14 residues. The CDR3 DNA reads TGTGCCAGCAGCTCCGGGACAGGGAACAATGAGCAGTTCTTC. It encodes CASSSGTGNNEQFF.

This clonotype was observed a handful of times. The chain links TRBV12-5 to TRBJ1-5; D not resolved. This CDR3 region has 13 residues. The V and J ends lost 5 bases and 3 bases respectively, with 8 bases between them. CDR1 is LGHNT and CDR2 is FRNRAP in the germline V gene. The CDR3 DNA reads TGTGCTAGTGGTCCGCGGTACAATCAGCCCCAGCATTTT. Its protein product is CASGPRYNQPQHF.

Worth noting for this clonotype: Since a far larger clone is one base different, this is likely a read error. This rearrangement joins TRBV7-2 to TRBJ2-7; D unclear. Germline CDR1 reads SGHTA; CDR2 reads FQGNSA. The length of the CDR3 is 12 residues. V was trimmed by 5 bases and J by 7 bases, leaving 12 bases between them. Written as DNA, the CDR3 is TGTGCCAGCAGCCCTCAAGGCCTAGAGCAGTACTTC. This translates into CASSPQGLEQYF.

As concerns this clonotype: One end of the junction is discordant with germline, which a read error may explain. This chain links TRBV7-9 with TRBJ2-3; D call uncertain. The CDR3 spans 12 residues. Germline values: CDR1 SEHNR, CDR2 FQNEAQ (reference sequence). The CDR3 bases are TGTGCCAGCAGCTCTATGCCTCTAGTAGGTCGGTTT. It codes for CASSSMPLVGRF.

This clonotype was recorded a few times. A far larger clone is a single base away, which makes a read error likely. The V and J genes are TRBV28 and TRBJ2-1; TRBD2 matches at 12 bases. CDR3 length equals 16 residues. CDR1 is MDHEN and CDR2 is SYDVKM in the germline V gene. J lost 10 bases, V lost 5 bases, and 12 bases had no gene match. The CDR3 sequence: CASSPSPSGGAYEQFF. CDR3 sequence (DNA): TGTGCCAGCAGTCCCTCTCCTAGCGGGGGGGCCTACGAGCAGTTCTTC.

This clonotype was seen many times. The chain employs TRBV29-1 and TRBJ1-2, with D hard to call. The germline gives CDR1 SQVTM, CDR2 ANQGSEA. This CDR3 is 12 amino acids long. V was cut by 3 bases and J by 8 bases, with 13 bases left in between. CDR3 bases: TGCAGCGTTGAGAGGCAACAAGGCGGCTACACCTTC. Translating gives CSVERQQGGYTF.

The sample holds many counts of this clonotype. The rearrangement uses TRBV7-2 and TRBJ1-5; tentatively, D is TRBD1 (5 bases). With 6 bases removed from V and 3 bases from J, the gap between germline ends came to 18 bases. This CDR3 region has 16 residues. Germline lookup yields CDR1 SGHTA and CDR2 FQGNSA. The CDR3 sequence: CASSLRGGAPNQPQHF. The CDR3 nucleotides read TGTGCCAGCAGTTTAAGAGGAGGGGCCCCCAATCAGCCCCAGCATTTT.

The chain uses TRBV6-2 or TRBV6-3 and TRBJ1-4, with a possible D match to TRBD1 (6 bases). This CDR3 has 12 amino acids. Per the germline V gene, CDR1 is MNHEY and CDR2 is SVGEGT. Trimming stripped 8 bases from V and 15 bases from J, with 19 bases between. The CDR3 region is CASAAPGHEVFF. CDR3 in DNA: TGTGCCAGCGCCGCCCCGGGACATGAGGTGTTTTTT.

The chain couples TRBV6-2 or TRBV6-3 to TRBJ2-3, with 7 bases fitting TRBD2. The CDR3 has 14 amino acids. The J segment lost 3 bases and the V segment lost 2 bases, leaving 2 bases of the junction unmatched. CDR1 MNHEY and CDR2 SVGEGT come from the germline V gene. In nucleotides, the CDR3 is TGTGCCAGCAGTTACCGACTAGCAACAGATACGCAGTATTTT. Translation gives CASSYRLATDTQYF.

This clonotype was recorded many times. The rearrangement links TRBV19 to TRBJ2-4, with TRBD1 matching over 8 bases. Germline V CDR1 and CDR2: LNHDA, SQIVND (reference sequence). The CDR3 is 16 amino acids. Trimming removed 4 bases from V and 1 base from J; junction bases left unmatched: 6. CDR3 region: CASSTRGQPAKNIQYF. CDR3 nucleotide sequence: TGTGCCAGTAGTACCAGGGGGCAACCGGCCAAAAACATTCAGTACTTC. The full variable domain, in which reference TRBV19 and TRBJ2-4 provide the parts outside the CDR3, is DGGITQSPKYLFRKEGQNVTLSCEQNLNHDAMYWYRQDPGQGLRLIYYSQIVNDFQKGDIAEGYSVSREKKESFPLTVTSAQKNPTAFYLCASSTRGQPAKNIQYFGAGTRLSVL.

As for this clonotype: With only one base between it and a far larger clone, this is likely a read error. This likely comes from a read error, as the CDR3 has no conserved phenylalanine or tryptophan at its end. The genes are TRBV13 and TRBJ2-1; tentatively, D is TRBD2 (6 bases). V lost 6 bases to trimming and J lost 3 bases, with 18 bases between them. Germline lookup yields CDR1 PRHDT and CDR2 FYEKMQ (reference sequence). The CDR3 has 16 residues. CDR3 DNA sequence: TGTGCCAGCAGTGAAGTCTCGGGACTTATCTACAATGAGCAGTTCTTA. Translation: CASSEVSGLIYNEQFL.

This clonotype was seen repeatedly, ten times or more. The gene calls are TRBV7-9 and TRBJ1-1, with unresolved D. Germline V lookup: CDR1 SEHNR, CDR2 FQNEAQ (reference sequence). The CDR3 totals 14 residues. Trimming took off 1 base at V and 1 base at J, with 7 bases between the two ends. Here the CDR3 DNA reads TGTGCCAGCAGCTTAGGCTCAGGGAACACTGAAGCTTTCTTT. It codes for CASSLGSGNTEAFF. Looking up the rest from reference TRBV7-9 and TRBJ1-1 gives the full variable domain: DTGVSQNPRHKITKRGQNVTFRCDPISEHNRLYWYRQTLGQGPEFLTYFQNEAQLEKSRLLSDRFSAERPKGSFSTLEIQRTEQGDSAMYLCASSLGSGNTEAFFGQGTRLTVV.

In its sample, this clonotype was seen many times. The V gene is TRBV2, the J gene TRBJ2-7; 7 bases map to TRBD1. CDR1 and CDR2 (germline): SNHLY, FYNNEI. The V gene end was trimmed by 2 bases and the J gene end by 1 base; junction bases not matched to a gene: 2. The CDR3 runs to 14 residues. DNA of the CDR3: TGTGCCAGCAGTGAAACAGGGGTATCCTACGAGCAGTACTTC. This codes for CASSETGVSYEQYF.

This clonotype occurred a few times. The chain uses TRBV6-2 or TRBV6-3 and TRBJ1-5, with a weak D call TRBD1 (5 bases). V lost 8 bases and J lost 4, with 12 bases in between. This CDR3 has 13 residues. Germline values: CDR1 MNHEY, CDR2 SVGEGT. CDR3 residues: CASGATDNQPQHF. The DNA for the CDR3 is TGTGCCAGCGGGGCGACTGATAATCAGCCCCAGCATTTT.

Concerning this clonotype itself: An end of the junction does not agree with germline; a read error may underlie this. The CDR3 DNA reads TGTGCCAGCAGTTTCCCAACCATAGCGGGATTCTCCTACGATGAGCAGTTCTTC. Amino acid sequence: CASSFPTIAGFSYDEQFF. The genes are TRBV28 and TRBJ2-1, with 8 bases aligning to TRBD2. The CDR3 has 18 residues. Germline V CDR1 and CDR2: MDHEN, SYDVKM.